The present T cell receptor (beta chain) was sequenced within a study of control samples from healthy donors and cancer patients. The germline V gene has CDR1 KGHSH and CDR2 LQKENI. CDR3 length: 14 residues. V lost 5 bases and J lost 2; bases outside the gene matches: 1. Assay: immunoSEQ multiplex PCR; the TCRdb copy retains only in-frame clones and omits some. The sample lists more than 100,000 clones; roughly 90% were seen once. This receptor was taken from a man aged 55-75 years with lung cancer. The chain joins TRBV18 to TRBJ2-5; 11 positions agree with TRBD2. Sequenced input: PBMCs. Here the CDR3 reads CASSRLAGQETQYF. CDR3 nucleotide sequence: TGTGCCAGCTCAAGACTAGCGGGGCAAGAGACCCAGTACTTC.